Listed below are T cell receptor beta chains from one sample, sequenced in a study of OX40 agonist ivuxolimab in advanced cancers. The protocol was immunoSEQ multiplex PCR, while the TCRdb copy is restricted to in-frame clones and leaves out a portion. The repertoire holds 55,000 to 65,000 clones, with about four fifths as singletons. Material: CD4+ or CD8+ T cells sorted from blood, obtained in a trial of the OX40 agonist ivuxolimab. Receptor source: an adult with an advanced solid tumor such as melanoma, head and neck, liver or kidney cancer. CDR3s include the opening cysteine and the closing phenylalanine or tryptophan. A D gene is named only where the DNA matches it firmly. The size field is filled for only some rows; it gives once, few, many or a size class.

j_gene,abundance,d_gene,v_gene,CDR3nt,CDR3aa
TRBJ2-5,.,.,TRBV27,TGTGCCAGCAGTTTGGGGGGAAAGAAGTACTTC,CASSLGGKKYF
TRBJ1-4,.,TRBD1,TRBV5-1,TGCGCCAGCAGCTCGAGGACAGGGTCTCTTGCTAATGAAAAACTGTTTTTT,CASSSRTGSLANEKLFF
TRBJ2-7,.,TRBD2,TRBV11-2,TGTGCCAGCAGCTTAACTAGCGGGTCCTACGAGCAGTACTTC,CASSLTSGSYEQYF
TRBJ1-6,.,.,TRBV2,TGTGCCAGCAGTCTGGGGAGGAATTCACCCCTCCACTTT,CASSLGRNSPLHF
TRBJ1-1,.,.,TRBV19,TGTGCCAGTAGACTAGGGGGGGAGAACACTGAAGCTTTCTTT,CASRLGGENTEAFF
TRBJ1-2,.,TRBD1,TRBV6-1,TGTGCCAGTAAGACAGGGAGCGGCTACACCTTC,CASKTGSGYTF
TRBJ2-3,.,.,TRBV5-1,TGCGCCAGCAGCTCGGACCCTGTTGCAGATACGCAGTATTTT,CASSSDPVADTQYF
TRBJ2-2,few,.,TRBV19,TGTGCCAGTAGTCGCCTCGGAGGACAATACACCGGGGAGCTGTTTTTT,CASSRLGGQYTGELFF
TRBJ2-4,.,TRBD1,TRBV11-2,TGTGCCAGCAGTCAAGTCCGGGACAGGGGAAACATTCAGTACTTC,CASSQVRDRGNIQYF
TRBJ2-2,.,.,TRBV4-1,TGCGCCAGCAGCCAAGAGGGCGGGGCCGAAGGCACCGGGGAGCTGTTTTTT,CASSQEGGAEGTGELFF
TRBJ2-2,.,TRBD2,TRBV5-6,TGTGCCAGCAGCTTCAGGGCTAGCGGGATCACCGGGGAGCTGTTTTTT,CASSFRASGITGELFF
TRBJ2-3,.,TRBD2,TRBV7-9,TGTGCCAGCAGCTTGGAGGGACTAGCGGGGACAGATACGCAGTATTTT,CASSLEGLAGTDTQYF
TRBJ2-5,.,.,TRBV5-1,TGCGCCAGCAGGGTCCTGGAGACCCAGTACTTC,CASRVLETQYF
TRBJ2-1,.,.,TRBV7-9,TGTGCCAGCAGCTACGAGTGGGGTGGGCAGTTCTTC,CASSYEWGGQFF
TRBJ2-5,.,.,TRBV2,TGTGCCAGCAGAAACAGGGTCCAAGAGACCCAGTACTTC,CASRNRVQETQYF
TRBJ1-5,.,.,TRBV2,TGTGCCAGCAGTATTGAGAGCAATCAGCCCCAGCATTTT,CASSIESNQPQHF
TRBJ2-5,.,TRBD2,TRBV11-3,TGTGCCAGCAGCTTAGATAGCGGGAGGGCTCGGGAGACCCAGTACTTC,CASSLDSGRARETQYF
TRBJ2-7,.,.,TRBV28,TGTGCCAGCAGCCGACCGGGGCTAGCCGTCGAGCAGTACTTC,CASSRPGLAVEQYF
TRBJ2-1,.,TRBD2,TRBV5-4,TGTGCCAGCAGCTCGGGACTAGCGGGGTACAATGAGCAGTTCTTC,CASSSGLAGYNEQFF
TRBJ2-1,.,.,TRBV6-5,TGTGCCAGCAGTTACCCTGAGAATGAGCAGTTCTTC,CASSYPENEQFF
TRBJ2-7,.,.,TRBV7-2,TGTGCCAGCAGCCCGGACAGCTTGGGCGAGCAGTACTTC,CASSPDSLGEQYF
TRBJ2-3,.,TRBD2,TRBV7-3,TGTGCCAGCAGCCCCGGACTAGCGGGAAGGGATACGCAGTATTTT,CASSPGLAGRDTQYF
TRBJ1-1,.,.,TRBV5-5,TGTGCCAGCAGCTCAACGGGTGTTAGGGGCACTGAAGCTTTCTTT,CASSSTGVRGTEAFF
TRBJ2-2,.,TRBD2,TRBV11-3,TGTGCCAGCAGCTCGGGACTAGCGGGAGGCAGAACCGGGGAGCTGTTTTTT,CASSSGLAGGRTGELFF
TRBJ2-7,.,.,TRBV5-8,TGTGCCAGCAGCTTGGGGGGGGCGGGGGAGCAGTACTTC,CASSLGGAGEQYF
TRBJ1-1,few,.,TRBV27,TGTGCCAGCAGTTTAAGGGGGAAGAACACTGAAGCTTTCTTT,CASSLRGKNTEAFF
TRBJ2-2,.,TRBD2,TRBV5-1,TGCGCCAGCAGCTTTAGCGGGAGAGGGACCGGGGAGCTGTTTTTT,CASSFSGRGTGELFF
TRBJ2-7,.,.,TRBV6-6,TGTGCCAGCAGTTACTCGGCAGGGGTGTCCTACGAGCAGTACTTC,CASSYSAGVSYEQYF
TRBJ2-2,.,TRBD2,TRBV28,TGTGCCAGCAGTGGCCGGGCTAGCGGGAGTCCCGGGGAGCTGTTTTTT,CASSGRASGSPGELFF
TRBJ1-2,.,.,TRBV18,TGTGCCAGCTCACCGACGGAAAACTATGGCTACACCTTC,CASSPTENYGYTF
TRBJ2-7,.,TRBD2,TRBV5-4,TGTGCCAGCAGCCCCAGCGGGAGTTCCTACGAGCAGTACTTC,CASSPSGSSYEQYF
TRBJ1-1,.,.,TRBV9,TGTGCCAGCAGCGTAGAACCGGAGGGTACTGAAGCTTTCTTT,CASSVEPEGTEAFF
TRBJ2-7,.,TRBD2,TRBV9,TGTGCCAGCAGCCAAGGACTAGCTTCCTACGAGCAGTACTTC,CASSQGLASYEQYF
TRBJ2-7,few,.,TRBV6-5,TGTGCCAGCAGTCAGGTCTACGAGCAGTACTTC,CASSQVYEQYF
TRBJ2-7,.,TRBD1,TRBV7-8,TGTGCCAGCAGCCTCCGAAGGGACAGGGGCTACGAGCAGTACTTC,CASSLRRDRGYEQYF
TRBJ1-5,.,.,TRBV5-1,TGCGCCAGCATCCTATCCAGGGGAAAAGATCAGCCCCAGCATTTT,CASILSRGKDQPQHF